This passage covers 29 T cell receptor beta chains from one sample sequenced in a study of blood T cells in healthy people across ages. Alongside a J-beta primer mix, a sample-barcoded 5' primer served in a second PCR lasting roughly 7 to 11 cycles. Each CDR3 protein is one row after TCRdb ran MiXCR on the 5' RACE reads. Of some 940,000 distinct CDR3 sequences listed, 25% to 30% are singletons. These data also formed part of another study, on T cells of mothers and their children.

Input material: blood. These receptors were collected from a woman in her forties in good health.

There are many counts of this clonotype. The CDR3 DNA reads TGTGCCAGCAGCCAAGAGGGACAGCCCAGCTCCTACGAGCAGTACTTC. Its translation: CASSQEGQPSSYEQYF. The chain couples TRBV3-1 to TRBJ2-7; 7 nucleotides agree with TRBD1. The CDR3 contains 16 residues. Germline V gene sequence: CDR1 LGHDT, CDR2 YNNKEL (reference sequence). V lost 0 bases and J lost 0; bases outside the gene matches: 5.

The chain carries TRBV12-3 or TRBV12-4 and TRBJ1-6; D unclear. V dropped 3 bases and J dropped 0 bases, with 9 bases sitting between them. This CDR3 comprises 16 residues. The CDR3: CASSLWSGSYNSPLHF. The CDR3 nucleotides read TGTGCCAGCAGTTTGTGGTCGGGCTCCTATAATTCACCCCTCCACTTT.

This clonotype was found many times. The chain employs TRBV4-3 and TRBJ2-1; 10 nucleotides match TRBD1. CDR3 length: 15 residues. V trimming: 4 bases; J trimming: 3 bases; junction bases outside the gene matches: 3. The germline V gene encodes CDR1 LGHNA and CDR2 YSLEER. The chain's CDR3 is CASSRGTGDYNEQFF. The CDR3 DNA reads TGCGCCAGCAGCCGCGGGACAGGGGACTACAATGAGCAGTTCTTC.

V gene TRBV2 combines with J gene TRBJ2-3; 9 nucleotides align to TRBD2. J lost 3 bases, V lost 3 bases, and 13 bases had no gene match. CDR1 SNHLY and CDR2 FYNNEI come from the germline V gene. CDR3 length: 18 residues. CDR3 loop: CASSDPTGRGGQTDTQYF. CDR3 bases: TGTGCCAGCAGTGACCCTACGGGGCGGGGGGGCCAGACAGATACGCAGTATTTT.

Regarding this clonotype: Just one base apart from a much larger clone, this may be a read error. CDR3 in amino acids: CSAKAQRRSEQYF. The CDR3, as DNA: TGCAGCGCCAAGGCACAGAGAAGGTCCGAGCAGTACTTC. This chain joins TRBV29-1 and TRBJ2-7, with no clear D. Trimming removed 7 bases from V and 6 bases from J, with 19 bases in between. Germline V gives CDR1 SQVTM, CDR2 ANQGSEA. This CDR3 is 13 amino acids long.

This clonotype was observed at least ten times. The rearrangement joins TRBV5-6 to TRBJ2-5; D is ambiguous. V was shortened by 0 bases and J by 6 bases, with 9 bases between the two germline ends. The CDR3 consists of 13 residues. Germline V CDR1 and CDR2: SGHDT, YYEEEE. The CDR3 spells CASSLADGKTQYF. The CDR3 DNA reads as TGTGCCAGCAGCTTGGCAGACGGAAAGACCCAGTACTTC.

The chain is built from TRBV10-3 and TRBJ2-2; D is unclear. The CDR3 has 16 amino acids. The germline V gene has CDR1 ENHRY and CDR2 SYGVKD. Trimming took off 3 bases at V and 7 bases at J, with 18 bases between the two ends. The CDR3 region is CAISDERAVIGGELFF. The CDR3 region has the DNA TGTGCCATCAGTGATGAAAGGGCCGTTATTGGCGGGGAGCTGTTTTTT.

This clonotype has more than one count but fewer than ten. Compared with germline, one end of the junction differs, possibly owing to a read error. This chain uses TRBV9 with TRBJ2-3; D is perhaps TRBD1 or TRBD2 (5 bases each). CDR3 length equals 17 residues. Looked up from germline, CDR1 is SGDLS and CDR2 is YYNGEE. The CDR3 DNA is TGTGCCGGCAGCGTATTTGGGGGAGCGATTTACACAGATACGCAGTATTTT. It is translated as CAGSVFGGAIYTDTQYF.

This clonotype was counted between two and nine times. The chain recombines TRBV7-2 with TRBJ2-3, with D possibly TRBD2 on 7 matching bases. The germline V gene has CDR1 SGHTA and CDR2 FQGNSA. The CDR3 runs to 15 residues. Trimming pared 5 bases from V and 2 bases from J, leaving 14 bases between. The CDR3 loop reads CASSTRGAHTDTQYF. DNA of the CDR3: TGTGCCAGCAGCACCCGGGGGGCCCACACAGATACGCAGTATTTT.

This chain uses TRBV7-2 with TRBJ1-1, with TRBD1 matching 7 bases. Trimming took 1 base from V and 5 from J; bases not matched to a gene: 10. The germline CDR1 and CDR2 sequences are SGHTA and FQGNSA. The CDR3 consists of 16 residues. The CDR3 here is CASSLVPTGVRTEAFF. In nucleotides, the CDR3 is TGTGCCAGCAGCTTAGTCCCCACAGGGGTCAGGACTGAAGCTTTCTTT.

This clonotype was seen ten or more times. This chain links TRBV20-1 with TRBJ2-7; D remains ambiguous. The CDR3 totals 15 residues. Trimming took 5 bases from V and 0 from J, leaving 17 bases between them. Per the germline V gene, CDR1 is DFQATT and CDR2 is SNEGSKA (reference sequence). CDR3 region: CSAPSPGWTSYEQYF. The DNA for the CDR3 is TGCAGTGCTCCTTCGCCAGGCTGGACCTCCTACGAGCAGTACTTC.

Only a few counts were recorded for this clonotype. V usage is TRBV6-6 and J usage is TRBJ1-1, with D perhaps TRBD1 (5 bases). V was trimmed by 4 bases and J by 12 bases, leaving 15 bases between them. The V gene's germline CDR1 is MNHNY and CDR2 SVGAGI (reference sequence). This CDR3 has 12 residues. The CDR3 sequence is CASSSGTLETFF. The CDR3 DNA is TGTGCCAGCAGTTCCGGGACGTTAGAAACTTTCTTT.

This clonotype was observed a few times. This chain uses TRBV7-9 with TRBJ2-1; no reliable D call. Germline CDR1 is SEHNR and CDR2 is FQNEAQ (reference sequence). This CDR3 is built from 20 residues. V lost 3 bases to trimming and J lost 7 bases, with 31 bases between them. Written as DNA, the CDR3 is TGTGCCAGCAGCTTCGTATCGTGGTCGGTCCCAGTCGGAGAATCGAATGAGCAGTTCTTC. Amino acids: CASSFVSWSVPVGESNEQFF.

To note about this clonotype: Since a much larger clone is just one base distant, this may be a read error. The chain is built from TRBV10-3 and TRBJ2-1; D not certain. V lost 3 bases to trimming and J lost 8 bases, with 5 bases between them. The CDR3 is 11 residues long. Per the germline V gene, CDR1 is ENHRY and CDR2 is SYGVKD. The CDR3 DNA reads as TGTGCCATCAGTGATGGGGATGAGCAGTTCTTC. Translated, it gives CAISDGDEQFF.

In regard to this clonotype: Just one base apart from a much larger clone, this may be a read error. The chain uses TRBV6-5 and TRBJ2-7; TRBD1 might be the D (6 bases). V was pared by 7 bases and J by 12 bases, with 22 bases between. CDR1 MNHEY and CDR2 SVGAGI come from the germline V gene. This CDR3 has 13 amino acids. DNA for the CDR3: TGTGCCAGCACTCCGAGCAGGGGAGCCACCCGGTACTTC. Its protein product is CASTPSRGATRYF.

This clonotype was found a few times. The CDR3 sequence is CASIPRGAATNEKLFF. The CDR3 region has the DNA TGCGCCAGCATCCCTCGGGGGGCTGCAACTAATGAAAAACTGTTTTTT. The V gene is TRBV5-1, the J gene TRBJ1-4; a weak D match, TRBD1 (6 bases). The CDR3 is 16 amino acids. Between the trimmed V and J ends, which lost 6 bases and 0 bases, there was a span of 15 bases. Germline V gene data show CDR1 as SGHRS and CDR2 as YFSETQ.

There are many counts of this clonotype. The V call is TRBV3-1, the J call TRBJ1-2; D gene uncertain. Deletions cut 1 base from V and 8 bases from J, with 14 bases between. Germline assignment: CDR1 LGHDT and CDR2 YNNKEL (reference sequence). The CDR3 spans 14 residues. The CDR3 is CASSQVLANGGYTF. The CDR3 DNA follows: TGTGCCAGCAGCCAAGTCCTGGCAAACGGCGGCTACACCTTC. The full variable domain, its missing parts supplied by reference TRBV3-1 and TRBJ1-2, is DTAVSQTPKYLVTQMGNDKSIKCEQNLGHDTMYWYKQDSKKFLKIMFSYNNKELIINETVPNRFSPKSPDKAHLNLHINSLELGDSAVYFCASSQVLANGGYTFGSGTRLTVV.

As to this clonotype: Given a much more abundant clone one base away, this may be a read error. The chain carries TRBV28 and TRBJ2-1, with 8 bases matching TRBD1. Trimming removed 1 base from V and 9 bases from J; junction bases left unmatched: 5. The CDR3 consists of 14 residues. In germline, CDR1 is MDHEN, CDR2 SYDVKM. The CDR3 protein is CASSLSGTGSEQFF. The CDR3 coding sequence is TGTGCCAGCAGTTTATCGGGGACAGGCAGTGAGCAGTTCTTC.

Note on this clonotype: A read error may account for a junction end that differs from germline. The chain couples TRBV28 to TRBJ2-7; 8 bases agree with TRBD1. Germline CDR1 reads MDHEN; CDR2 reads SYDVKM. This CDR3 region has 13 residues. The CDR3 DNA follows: TGTGCTAGCAGGGACAGGTCCATCTACGAGCAGTACTTC. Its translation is CASRDRSIYEQYF. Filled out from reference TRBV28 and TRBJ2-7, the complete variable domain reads DVKVTQSSRYLVKRTGEKVFLECVQDMDHENMFWYRQDPGLGLRLIYFSYDVKMKEKGDIPEGYSVSREKKERFSLILESASTNQTSMYLCASRDRSIYEQYFGPGTRLTVT.

Written as DNA, the CDR3 is TGTGCCGGCACCCTTAGTATGACAGGGGGCGAGCAGTACTTC. Its translation: CAGTLSMTGGEQYF. The V and J genes are TRBV7-2 and TRBJ2-7; 9 bases line up with TRBD1. This CDR3 region has 14 residues. V was clipped by 11 bases and J by 6 bases; unmatched bases: 14. Germline V lookup: CDR1 SGHTA, CDR2 FQGNSA.

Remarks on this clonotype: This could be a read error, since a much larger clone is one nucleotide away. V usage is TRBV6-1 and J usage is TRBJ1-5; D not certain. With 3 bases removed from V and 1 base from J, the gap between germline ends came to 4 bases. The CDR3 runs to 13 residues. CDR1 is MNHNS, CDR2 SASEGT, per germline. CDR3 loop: CASSEYSNQPQHF. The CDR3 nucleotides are TGTGCCAGCAGTGAGTACAGCAATCAGCCCCAGCATTTT.

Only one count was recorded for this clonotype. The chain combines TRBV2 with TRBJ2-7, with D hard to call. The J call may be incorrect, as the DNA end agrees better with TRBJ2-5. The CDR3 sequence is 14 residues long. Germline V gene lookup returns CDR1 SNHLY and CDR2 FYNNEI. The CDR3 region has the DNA TGTGCCAGCAGTCTTGGGTCTAGAATAGAGACCCAGTACTTC. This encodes CASSLGSRIETQYF.

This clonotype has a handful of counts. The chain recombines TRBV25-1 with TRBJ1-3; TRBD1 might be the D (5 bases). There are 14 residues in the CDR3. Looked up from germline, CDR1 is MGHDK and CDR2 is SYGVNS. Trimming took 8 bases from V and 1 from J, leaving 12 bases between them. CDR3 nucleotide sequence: TGTGCCAGCCACGGGACCCCGTCTGGAAACACCATATATTTT. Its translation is CASHGTPSGNTIYF. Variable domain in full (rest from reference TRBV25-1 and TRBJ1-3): EADIYQTPRYLVIGTGKKITLECSQTMGHDKMYWYQQDPGMELHLIHYSYGVNSTEKGDLSSESTVSRIRTEHFPLTLESARPSHTSQYLCASHGTPSGNTIYFGEGSWLTVV.

CDR3 amino acids: CASRAGLTYEQYF. CDR3 bases: TGTGCCAGCAGGGCGGGATTGACCTACGAGCAGTACTTC. J is TRBJ2-7 and V is TRBV6-1; tentatively, D is TRBD2 (6 bases). The CDR3 is made up of 13 amino acids. Trimming removed 6 bases at V and 2 bases at J, with 11 bases between. The germline CDR1 and CDR2 sequences are MNHNS and SASEGT.

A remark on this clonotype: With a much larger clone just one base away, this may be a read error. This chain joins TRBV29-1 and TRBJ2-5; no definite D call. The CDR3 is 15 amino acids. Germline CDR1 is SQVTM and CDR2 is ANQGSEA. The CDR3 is CSVEGEGSASYEQDF. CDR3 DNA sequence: TGCAGCGTTGAAGGTGAAGGGTCCGCGTCCTACGAGCAGGACTTC.

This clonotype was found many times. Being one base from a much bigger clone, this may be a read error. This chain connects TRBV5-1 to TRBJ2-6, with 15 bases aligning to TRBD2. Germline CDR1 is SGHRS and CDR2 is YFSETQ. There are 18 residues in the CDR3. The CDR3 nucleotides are TGCGCCGGCAGCATGGGACTAGCGGGGGGATCTGGGGCCAACGTCCTGACTTTC. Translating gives CAGSMGLAGGSGANVLTF.

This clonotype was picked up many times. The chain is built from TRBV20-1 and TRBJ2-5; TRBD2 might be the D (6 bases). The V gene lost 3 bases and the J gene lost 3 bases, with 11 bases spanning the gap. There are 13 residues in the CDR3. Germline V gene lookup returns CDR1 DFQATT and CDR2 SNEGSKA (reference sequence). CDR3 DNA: TGCAGTGCTAGGCCCTTAGCGGAAGAGACCCAGTACTTC. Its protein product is CSARPLAEETQYF.

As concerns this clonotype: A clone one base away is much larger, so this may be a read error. The DNA of the CDR3 is TGTGCCAGCAGCTTAAAGCGTGACAGCAGCTCCTACAATGAGCAGTACTTC. Its translation: CASSLKRDSSSYNEQYF. V is TRBV7-9 and J is TRBJ2-1; weak D call: TRBD1 (5 bases). Matching the DNA end better, TRBJ2-7 makes the J call doubtful. The CDR3 is made up of 17 amino acids. CDR1 and CDR2 (germline): SEHNR, FQNEAQ (reference sequence).

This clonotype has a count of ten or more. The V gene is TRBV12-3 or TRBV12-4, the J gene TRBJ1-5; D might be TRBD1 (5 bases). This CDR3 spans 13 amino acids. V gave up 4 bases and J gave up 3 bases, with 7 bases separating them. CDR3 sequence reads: CASSWGDNQPQHF. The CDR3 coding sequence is TGTGCCAGCAGTTGGGGGGACAATCAGCCCCAGCATTTT.